Described below is a single T cell receptor (beta chain) sequence and its context. This sample was included in a study of blood T cell repertoires in COVID-19. This CDR3 comprises 17 residues. Trimming removed 2 bases at V and 2 bases at J, with 16 bases between. Only in-frame clones appear in the TCRdb table, and some are missing; sequencing was by immunoSEQ multiplex PCR. The profile shows fewer than 450,000 clones, more than 70% of them singletons. The sample consisted of PBMCs or T cells enriched from blood (not recorded which). The chain is built from TRBV23-1 and TRBJ1-5; tentative D call: TRBD1 (5 bases). TRBV23-1 counts as an open reading frame of uncertain function. This clonotype was sampled from a young woman who had recovered from COVID-19. CDR3 sequence: CASSQGRERGGNQPQHF. The CDR3 DNA is TGCGCCAGCAGTCAAGGACGGGAGCGGGGCGGCAATCAGCCCCAGCATTTT.